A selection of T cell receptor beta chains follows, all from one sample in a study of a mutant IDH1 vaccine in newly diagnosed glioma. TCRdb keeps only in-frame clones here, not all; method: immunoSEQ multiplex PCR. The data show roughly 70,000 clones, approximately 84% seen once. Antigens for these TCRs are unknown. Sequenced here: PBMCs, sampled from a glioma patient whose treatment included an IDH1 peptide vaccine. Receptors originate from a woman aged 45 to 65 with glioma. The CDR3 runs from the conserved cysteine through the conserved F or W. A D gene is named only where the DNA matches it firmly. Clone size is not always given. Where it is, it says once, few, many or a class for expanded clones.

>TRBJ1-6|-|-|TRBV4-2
CASRFGPNSPLHF
TGTGCCAGCAGGTTTGGACCCAATTCACCCCTCCACTTT
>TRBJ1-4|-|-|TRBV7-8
CASSRLAPVNEKLFF
TGTGCCAGCAGTCGACTCGCTCCGGTTAATGAAAAACTGTTTTTT
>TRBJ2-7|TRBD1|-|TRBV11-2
CASSGRDRVIYEQYF
TGTGCCAGCAGCGGCCGGGACAGGGTAATATACGAGCAGTACTTC
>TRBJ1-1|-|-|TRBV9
CASTGSGDTEAFF
TGTGCCAGCACCGGATCAGGGGACACTGAAGCTTTCTTT
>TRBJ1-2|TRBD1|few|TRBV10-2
CASSRDRIYGYTF
TGCGCCAGCAGCCGGGACAGGATCTATGGCTACACCTTC
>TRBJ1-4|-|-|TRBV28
CASRSSGSNEKLFF
TGTGCCAGCAGGTCGTCGGGGTCTAATGAAAAACTGTTTTTT
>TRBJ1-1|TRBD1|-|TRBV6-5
CASSYLAQGAKTEAFF
TGTGCCAGCAGTTACCTAGCCCAGGGGGCTAAGACTGAAGCTTTCTTT
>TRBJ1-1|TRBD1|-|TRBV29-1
CSIDRGANTEAFF
TGCAGCATTGACAGGGGGGCCAACACTGAAGCTTTCTTT
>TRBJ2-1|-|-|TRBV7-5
CVRSCLANPSYNEQFF
TGTGTCAGAAGCTGTCTAGCTAACCCCTCCTACAATGAGCAGTTCTTC
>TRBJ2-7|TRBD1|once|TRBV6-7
CASSSRVGQGKGSYEQYF
TGTGCCAGCAGTTCGCGGGTTGGACAGGGGAAAGGCTCCTACGAGCAGTACTTC
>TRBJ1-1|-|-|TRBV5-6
CASSLVVRENTEAFF
TGTGCCAGCAGCTTGGTGGTCAGGGAGAACACTGAAGCTTTCTTT
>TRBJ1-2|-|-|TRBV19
CASSMLQKFYGYTF
TGTGCCAGTAGTATGTTGCAGAAGTTCTATGGCTACACCTTC
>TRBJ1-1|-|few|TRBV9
CASNRLGAGPEAFF
TGTGCCAGCAATCGACTAGGTGCGGGCCCTGAAGCTTTCTTT
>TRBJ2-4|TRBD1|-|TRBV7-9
CASSRDSIKNIQYF
TGTGCCAGCAGCCGGGACAGCATCAAAAACATTCAGTACTTC
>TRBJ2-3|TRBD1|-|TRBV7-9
CASSPGTATDTQYF
TGTGCCAGCAGCCCCGGGACAGCAACAGATACGCAGTATTTT
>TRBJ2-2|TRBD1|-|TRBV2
CASRGQGSDTGELFF
TGTGCCAGCCGAGGACAGGGGAGCGACACCGGGGAGCTGTTTTTT
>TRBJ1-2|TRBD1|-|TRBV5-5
CASRTGDYGYTF
TGTGCCAGCAGAACAGGGGACTATGGCTACACCTTC
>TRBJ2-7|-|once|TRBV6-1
CASSEAGGAREQYF
TGTGCCAGCAGTGAAGCAGGGGGGGCGCGTGAGCAGTACTTC
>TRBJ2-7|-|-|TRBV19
CASSIDPYEQYF
TGTGCCAGTAGTATAGATCCCTACGAGCAGTACTTC
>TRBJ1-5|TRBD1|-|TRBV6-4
CASSDFRQEQGKSQHF
TGTGCCAGCAGTGATTTTAGGCAGGAACAGGGGAAGTCTCAGCATTTT
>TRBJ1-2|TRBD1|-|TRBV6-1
CASTGTGAYGYTF
TGTGCCAGCACCGGGACAGGAGCGTATGGCTACACCTTC
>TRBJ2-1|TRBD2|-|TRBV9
CASSQLAGGYNEQFF
TGTGCCAGCAGCCAACTAGCGGGGGGGTACAATGAGCAGTTCTTC
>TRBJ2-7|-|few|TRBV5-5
CASSRVGSRFSYEQYF
TGTGCCAGCAGTCGGGTCGGGTCACGCTTTTCCTACGAGCAGTACTTC
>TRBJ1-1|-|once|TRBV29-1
CSVCQGGSNTEAFF
TGCAGCGTTTGCCAGGGTGGGTCCAACACTGAAGCTTTCTTT
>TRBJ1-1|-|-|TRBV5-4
CASSFKTWQNTEAFF
TGTGCCAGCAGCTTCAAAACTTGGCAGAACACTGAAGCTTTCTTT
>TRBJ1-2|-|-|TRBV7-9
CASSLESYTF
TGTGCCAGCAGCCTCGAGAGCTACACCTTC
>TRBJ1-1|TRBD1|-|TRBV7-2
CASSVRQGNTEAFF
TGTGCCAGCAGCGTCCGACAGGGCAACACTGAAGCTTTCTTT